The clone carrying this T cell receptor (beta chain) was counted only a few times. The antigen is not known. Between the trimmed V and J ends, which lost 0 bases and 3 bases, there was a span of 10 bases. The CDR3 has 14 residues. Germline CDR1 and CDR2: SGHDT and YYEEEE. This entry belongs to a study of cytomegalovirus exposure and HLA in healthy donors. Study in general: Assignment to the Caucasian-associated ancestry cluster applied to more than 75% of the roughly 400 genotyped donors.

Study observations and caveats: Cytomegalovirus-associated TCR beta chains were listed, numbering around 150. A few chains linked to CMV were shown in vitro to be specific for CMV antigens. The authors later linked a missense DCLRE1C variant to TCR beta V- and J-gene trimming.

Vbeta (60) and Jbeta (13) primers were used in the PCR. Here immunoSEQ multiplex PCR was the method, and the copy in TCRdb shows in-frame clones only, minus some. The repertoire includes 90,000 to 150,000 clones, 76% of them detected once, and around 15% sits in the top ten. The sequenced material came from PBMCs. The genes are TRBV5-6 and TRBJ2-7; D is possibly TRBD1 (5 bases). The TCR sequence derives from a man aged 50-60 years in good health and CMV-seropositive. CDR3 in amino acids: CASSLGGQGYEQYF. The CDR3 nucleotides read TGTGCCAGCAGCTTGGGTGGGCAGGGCTACGAGCAGTACTTC.